This T cell receptor (beta chain) came from a study of T cell responses to AZD1222 COVID-19 vaccine. The CDR3 sequence is 15 residues long. V lost 2 bases to trimming and J lost 2 bases, with 12 bases between them. Germline loops: CDR1 SGHTA, CDR2 FQGTGA. The assay was immunoSEQ multiplex PCR, and TCRdb's table has in-frame clones only and misses some. The repertoire holds 170,000 or so clones, over 75% seen once, with more than 1.3% in the top ten. The sample in question was peripheral blood, obtained on day 0 of AZD1222 vaccination. The receptor was isolated from an adult in good health. The rearrangement joins TRBV7-3 to TRBJ1-1, with unresolved D. CDR3 nucleotide sequence: TGTGCCAGCAGCTTAGGCCCCGTACCAAACACTGAAGCTTTCTTT. It codes for CASSLGPVPNTEAFF.